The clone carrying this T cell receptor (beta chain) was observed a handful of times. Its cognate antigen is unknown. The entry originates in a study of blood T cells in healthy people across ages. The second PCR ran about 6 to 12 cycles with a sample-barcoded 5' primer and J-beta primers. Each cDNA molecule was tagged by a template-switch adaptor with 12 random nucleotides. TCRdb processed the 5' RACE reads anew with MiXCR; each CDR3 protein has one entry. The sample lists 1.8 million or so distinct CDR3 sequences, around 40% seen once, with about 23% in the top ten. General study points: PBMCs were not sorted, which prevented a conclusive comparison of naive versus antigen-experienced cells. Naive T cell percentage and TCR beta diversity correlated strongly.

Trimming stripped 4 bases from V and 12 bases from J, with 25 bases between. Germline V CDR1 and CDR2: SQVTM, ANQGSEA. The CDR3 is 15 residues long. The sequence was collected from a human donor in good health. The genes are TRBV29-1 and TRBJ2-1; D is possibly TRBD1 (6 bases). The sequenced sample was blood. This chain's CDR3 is CSVAEDSHFREGQFF. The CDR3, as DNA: TGCAGCGTTGCGGAGGACAGCCATTTTCGTGAAGGGCAGTTCTTC.